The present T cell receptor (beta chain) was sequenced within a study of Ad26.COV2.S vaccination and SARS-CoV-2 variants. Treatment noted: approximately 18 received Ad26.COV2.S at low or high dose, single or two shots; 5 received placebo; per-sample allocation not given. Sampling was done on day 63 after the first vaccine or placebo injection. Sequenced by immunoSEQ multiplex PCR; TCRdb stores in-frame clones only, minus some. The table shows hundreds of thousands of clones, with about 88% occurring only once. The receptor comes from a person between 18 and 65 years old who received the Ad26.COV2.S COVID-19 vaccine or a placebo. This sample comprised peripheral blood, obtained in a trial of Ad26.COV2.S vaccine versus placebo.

Here the CDR3 DNA reads TGCGCCAGCAGTCAATCTGCTCGGGCGACTAATGAAAAACTGTTTTTT. Protein sequence: CASSQSARATNEKLFF. This sequence joins TRBV23-1 and TRBJ1-4; D gene unclear. TRBV23-1 is sorted into the ORF group, with uncertain function. V lost 0 bases and J lost 2, with 10 bases in between. This CDR3 is built from 16 residues.